The 18 T cell receptor beta chains below were found in one sample sequenced in a study of blood T cell repertoires in COVID-19. The assay was immunoSEQ multiplex PCR, and TCRdb's table has in-frame clones only and misses some. Among roughly 380,000 clones listed, about 88% were seen once. The sequencing sample was made of peripheral blood. The receptors derive from a woman in her 40s with COVID-19, enrolled during active disease.

This chain joins TRBV19 and TRBJ2-5; TRBD1 matches at 10 bases. CDR1 and CDR2 (germline): LNHDA, SQIVND (reference sequence). With 3 bases clipped from V and 4 bases from J, the junction kept 8 bases outside the gene matches. This CDR3 contains 16 residues. The DNA for the CDR3 is TGTGCCAGTAGTATCCTTTATGACAGGGGGCGAGAGACCCAGTACTTC. Translated, it gives CASSILYDRGRETQYF.

Here the CDR3 reads CASSQSANYGYTF. CDR3 in DNA: TGTGCCAGCAGCCAATCGGCTAACTATGGCTACACCTTC. The chain uses TRBV11-2 and TRBJ1-2, with D hard to call. Germline-derived CDR1 and CDR2 are SGHAT and FQNNGV. Between the trimmed V and J ends, which lost 5 bases and 0 bases, there was a span of 7 bases. The CDR3 has 13 amino acids.

This rearrangement joins TRBV24-1 to TRBJ2-1, with 7 positions matching TRBD2. J gave up 9 bases and V 2 bases, and 15 bases lay outside the gene matches. Germline CDR1 is KGHDR and CDR2 is SFDVKD. The CDR3 has 17 amino acids. CDR3 loop: CATSDSSTSPSFGEQFF. In DNA form, the CDR3 reads TGTGCCACCAGTGATTCCTCGACTAGCCCGTCCTTCGGTGAGCAGTTCTTC.

V and J are TRBV4-3 and TRBJ1-1, with D unclear. The CDR3 is 12 amino acids. Germline CDR1 is LGHNA and CDR2 is YSLEER. The V end lost 0 bases, the J end lost 6 bases, and 5 bases lay between the germline ends. DNA for the CDR3: TGCGCCAGCAGCCAAGATTCAGCTGAAGCTTTCTTT. It codes for CASSQDSAEAFF.

The chain couples TRBV6-2 or TRBV6-3 to TRBJ1-1, with D unresolved. The V gene lost 0 bases and the J gene lost 0 bases, with 8 bases spanning the gap. This CDR3 has 15 amino acids. Germline CDR1 MNHEY, CDR2 SVGEGT. The chain's CDR3 is CASSYSRSLNTEAFF. CDR3 DNA: TGTGCCAGCAGTTACTCGCGAAGTTTGAACACTGAAGCTTTCTTT.

The sample holds one count of this clone. The chain recombines TRBV7-9 with TRBJ2-2, with D maybe TRBD2 (5 bases). V was clipped by 5 bases and J by 5 bases, with 18 bases between them. Germline assignment: CDR1 SEHNR and CDR2 FQNEAQ (reference sequence). The CDR3 is 16 residues long. The CDR3 sequence: CASSRLLVPQTGELFF. Written as DNA, the CDR3 is TGTGCCAGCAGCCGACTACTAGTGCCCCAGACCGGGGAGCTGTTTTTT.

As for this clone: One end of the junction does not line up with germline, which may come from a read error. The V call is TRBV7-7, the J call TRBJ2-5; 7 nucleotides agree with TRBD1. Germline V CDR1 and CDR2: SSHAT, FNYEAQ (reference sequence). There are 13 residues in the CDR3. The CDR3: CASSLRGLETQYF. CDR3 nucleotide sequence: TGTGCTAGCAGCTTGAGGGGGCTAGAGACCCAGTACTTC.

This clone was detected a few times. The J gene is TRBJ2-1, the V gene TRBV4-2, with TRBD2 identical over 7 bases. This CDR3 contains 15 residues. After removal of 1 base from V and 3 bases from J, the junction contained 3 bases not matched to a gene. The V gene's germline CDR1 is LGHNA and CDR2 YNFKEQ. The CDR3 spells CASSQGLADYNEQFF. The CDR3 DNA reads TGTGCCAGCAGCCAAGGGCTAGCGGACTACAATGAGCAGTTCTTC.

This clone came up a few times. The rearrangement uses TRBV18 and TRBJ1-2, with 8 bases that match TRBD1. The junction had 4 bases not matched to a gene; V was cut back by 1 base and J by 6 bases. In germline, CDR1 is KGHSH, CDR2 LQKENI. There are 14 residues in the CDR3. The CDR3 loop is CASSPQSGGDGYTF. The CDR3 DNA follows: TGTGCCAGCTCACCACAATCAGGGGGCGATGGCTACACCTTC.

The chain joins TRBV6-2 or TRBV6-3 to TRBJ1-2; D not resolved. CDR3 size: 12 residues. Germline loops: CDR1 MNHEY, CDR2 SVGEGT. V shed 6 bases and J shed 4 bases, with 9 bases lying between them. The CDR3 nucleotides read TGTGCCAGCAGCCCTGGGCCCTATGGCTACACCTTC. Translating it yields CASSPGPYGYTF.

The J gene is TRBJ2-2, the V gene TRBV5-1, with a tentative D call TRBD1 (5 bases). Germline loops: CDR1 SGHRS, CDR2 YFSETQ. The CDR3 has 16 residues. Between the trimmed V and J ends, which lost 2 bases and 1 base, there was a span of 12 bases. The chain's CDR3 is CASSFPGLRNTGELFF. The CDR3 DNA follows: TGCGCCAGCAGCTTTCCAGGGTTAAGGAACACCGGGGAGCTGTTTTTT.

This clone appeared once. The chain joins TRBV9 to TRBJ2-1; 7 bases are a match to TRBD1. The CDR3 runs to 18 residues. Trimming at V came to 2 bases and at J to 4 bases, leaving 15 bases not matched to a gene. In germline, CDR1 is SGDLS, CDR2 YYNGEE. CDR3 sequence (DNA): TGTGCCAGCAGCGTCCAGTACTCCCGACAGGGTAGATACAATGAGCAGTTCTTC. Protein sequence: CASSVQYSRQGRYNEQFF.

The chain employs TRBV5-1 and TRBJ2-2, with a tentative D call TRBD2 (6 bases). CDR1 and CDR2 (germline): SGHRS, YFSETQ. V was trimmed by 4 bases and J by 6 bases, leaving 16 bases between them. This CDR3 comprises 15 residues. The DNA for the CDR3 is TGCGCCAGCAGCCCGACGGGTGGAGGGGCCGGGGAGCTGTTTTTT. Translation: CASSPTGGGAGELFF.

The gene calls are TRBV6-5 and TRBJ2-7, with 8 bases fitting TRBD1. The trim removed 5 bases at V and 5 bases at J, leaving 11 bases unmatched. The V gene's germline CDR1 is MNHEY and CDR2 SVGAGI. The CDR3 runs 15 residues. This CDR3 is CASSPWETGVNEQYF. The CDR3 DNA reads as TGTGCCAGCAGTCCCTGGGAGACAGGGGTCAACGAGCAGTACTTC.

CDR3 in DNA: TGTGCCAGCAGACGACAGTTGAACTCCTACGAGCAGTACTTC. Its translation: CASRRQLNSYEQYF. The V call is TRBV27, the J call TRBJ2-7, with D possibly TRBD1 on 5 matching bases. Per the germline V gene, CDR1 is MNHEY and CDR2 is SMNVEV (reference sequence). The CDR3 has 14 amino acids. V was clipped by 6 bases and J by 0 bases, with 12 bases between them.

The V gene is TRBV9, the J gene TRBJ2-3; the match to TRBD2 covers 8 bases. This CDR3 is built from 16 residues. Per the germline V gene, CDR1 is SGDLS and CDR2 is YYNGEE. Trimming cost V 0 bases and J 1 base; bases outside gene matches: 4. This CDR3 is CASSVESGGRTDTQYF. The CDR3 coding sequence is TGTGCCAGCAGCGTAGAAAGCGGGGGACGCACAGATACGCAGTATTTT.

The chain is built from TRBV9 and TRBJ2-1; D gene unclear. V dropped 2 bases and J dropped 1 base, with 13 bases sitting between them. The CDR3 has 16 amino acids. The germline V gene encodes CDR1 SGDLS and CDR2 YYNGEE. The CDR3 DNA reads as TGTGCCAGCAGCGTTTACCAGATCCCTTCCTACAATGAGCAGTTCTTC. Protein: CASSVYQIPSYNEQFF.

V and J are TRBV6-5 and TRBJ1-4; 8 bases fit TRBD1. Germline V gene data show CDR1 as MNHEY and CDR2 as SVGAGI. This CDR3 has 15 amino acids. V trimming: 5 bases; J trimming: 6 bases; junction bases outside the gene matches: 8. The CDR3, as DNA: TGTGCCAGCAGTAACACGGGACAGGCGGATGAAAAACTGTTTTTT. Amino acids: CASSNTGQADEKLFF.